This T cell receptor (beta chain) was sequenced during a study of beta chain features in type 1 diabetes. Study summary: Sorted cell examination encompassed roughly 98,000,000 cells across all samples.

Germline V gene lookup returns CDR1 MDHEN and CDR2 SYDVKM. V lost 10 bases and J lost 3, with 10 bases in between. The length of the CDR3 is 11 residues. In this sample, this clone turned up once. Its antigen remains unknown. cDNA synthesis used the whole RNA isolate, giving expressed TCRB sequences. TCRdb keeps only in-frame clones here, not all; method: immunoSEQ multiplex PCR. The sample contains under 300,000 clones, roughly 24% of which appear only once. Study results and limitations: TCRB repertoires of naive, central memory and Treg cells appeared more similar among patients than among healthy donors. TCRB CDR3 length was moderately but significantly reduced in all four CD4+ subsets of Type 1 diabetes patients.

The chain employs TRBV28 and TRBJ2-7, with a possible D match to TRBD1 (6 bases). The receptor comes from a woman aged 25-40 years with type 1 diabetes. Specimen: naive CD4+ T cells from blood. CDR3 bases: TGTGCCACCCGGACAGTCTACGAGCAGTACTTC. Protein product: CATRTVYEQYF.